What follows are 9 T cell receptor beta chains derived from one specimen sequenced in a study of blood T cell repertoires in COVID-19. Sequencing was performed with immunoSEQ multiplex PCR; in TCRdb, only in-frame clones are kept and a portion is missing. This table holds more than 140,000 clones, 84% found once. Source material: peripheral blood. All receptors come from a woman between 50 and 59 years old in a cohort sampled during active or convalescent COVID-19.

The rearrangement links TRBV29-1 to TRBJ2-2, with 7 bases identical to TRBD1. Germline CDR1 and CDR2: SQVTM and ANQGSEA. The ends lost 6 bases at V and 3 bases at J; junction bases unmatched: 7. This CDR3 has 14 amino acids. CDR3 nucleotides: TGCAGCGTGTATTCCGGGACAGACACCGGGGAGCTGTTTTTT. This sequence encodes CSVYSGTDTGELFF.

V gene TRBV7-3 combines with J gene TRBJ2-1; perhaps TRBD1 as D (6 bases). This CDR3 has 14 residues. Germline CDR1 reads SGHTA; CDR2 reads FQGTGA. Between the trimmed V and J ends, which lost 0 bases and 6 bases, there was a span of 9 bases. The CDR3 reads CASSLTTGLNEQFF. CDR3 nucleotides: TGTGCCAGCAGCTTAACCACAGGGCTCAATGAGCAGTTCTTC.

This sequence joins TRBV6-5 and TRBJ2-3; D ambiguous. V gave up 0 bases and J gave up 0 bases, with 10 bases separating them. The CDR3 spans 16 residues. Germline V lookup: CDR1 MNHEY, CDR2 SVGAGI. The CDR3 loop is CASSYSQATSTDTQYF. The CDR3 DNA reads TGTGCCAGCAGTTACTCGCAGGCCACTAGCACAGATACGCAGTATTTT.

The rearrangement joins TRBV7-8 to TRBJ1-4; 7 bases align to TRBD1. This CDR3 has 15 amino acids. From germline, CDR1 is SGHVS and CDR2 FQNEAQ. V shed 4 bases and J 2 bases; nucleotides not matched to a gene: 4. The CDR3 DNA follows: TGTGCCAGCAGCTGGGGGACAGCGACTAATGAAAAACTGTTTTTT. It translates to CASSWGTATNEKLFF.

This clone has just a few counts. This chain links TRBV7-3 with TRBJ2-2; 7 bases fit TRBD1. There are 15 residues in the CDR3. Unmatched junction bases numbered 4, after V lost 2 bases and J lost 4 bases. Looked up from germline, CDR1 is SGHTA and CDR2 is FQGTGA. The CDR3 DNA is TGTGCCAGCAGCTTATCGACAGGGATCACCGGGGAGCTGTTTTTT. This codes for CASSLSTGITGELFF. Full variable domain (rest looked up from reference TRBV7-3 and TRBJ2-2): GAGVSQTPSNKVTEKGKYVELRCDPISGHTALYWYRQSLGQGPEFLIYFQGTGAADDSGLPNDRFFAVRPEGSVSTLKIQRTERGDSAVYLCASSLSTGITGELFFGEGSRLTVL.

The chain uses TRBV19 and TRBJ2-1; 9 bases align to TRBD2. The V segment lost 5 bases and the J segment 9 bases; nucleotides outside the gene matches: 14. The CDR3 length is 16 residues. Looked up from germline, CDR1 is LNHDA and CDR2 is SQIVND (reference sequence). CDR3 in amino acids: CASSDPGTSFPREQFF. The CDR3, as DNA: TGTGCCAGTAGTGACCCCGGGACTAGCTTTCCTCGTGAGCAGTTCTTC.

The chain is built from TRBV11-2 and TRBJ2-5; 8 nucleotides line up with TRBD1. Germline CDR1 SGHAT, CDR2 FQNNGV. Losses at the gene ends were 5 bases for V and 4 bases for J; bases not matched to a gene: 12. There are 16 residues in the CDR3. CDR3 in amino acids: CASSAGRAGGRETQYF. DNA of the CDR3: TGTGCCAGCAGCGCCGGCCGGGCAGGGGGCCGAGAGACCCAGTACTTC.

The chain uses TRBV3-1 (or the pseudogene TRBV3-2) and TRBJ2-2; 13 bases map to TRBD2. J gave up 3 bases and V 3 bases, and 1 base lay outside the gene matches. Per the germline V gene, CDR1 is LGHDT and CDR2 is YNNKEL (reference sequence). This CDR3 comprises 16 residues. In nucleotides, the CDR3 is TGTGCCAGCAGCCAGGGACTAGCGGGGTACACCGGGGAGCTGTTTTTT. This gives the protein CASSQGLAGYTGELFF.

This chain joins TRBV6-1 and TRBJ1-5; 10 bases align to TRBD1. CDR1 and CDR2 (germline): MNHNS, SASEGT. This CDR3 is 17 amino acids long. The V gene end was trimmed by 2 bases and the J gene end by 0 bases; junction bases not matched to a gene: 4. Here the CDR3 DNA reads TGTGCCAGCAGTGAAAGGGACAGGGGCTATAGCAATCAGCCCCAGCATTTT. Translation gives CASSERDRGYSNQPQHF.